These T cell receptor beta chains were read from a single sample in a study of human T cells and chemical hapten exposure. MiXCR, applied by TCRdb to the RACE reads, yields one record per CDR3 protein. Counted here are 50,000 to 70,000 distinct CDR3 sequences, 9.5% to 10% occurring once; the ten biggest clones make up roughly 9.1%. The sample was whole blood, taken in connection with sensitization to the hapten diphenylcyclopropenone (DPC). The receptor set was obtained from a man in his forties with alopecia areata. Some clones in this sample may be carry-over from other donors' samples. CDR3s include the opening cysteine and the closing phenylalanine or tryptophan. The D gene is left open where the match is weak. Clone size is stated in some rows and not others, as once, few, many or a class when expanded.

CDR3 length,D gene,V gene,J gene,clone size,CDR3 protein,CDR3 DNA
15,TRBD1,TRBV6-6,TRBJ2-5,.,CASSPRDRGRETSYF,TGTGCCAGCAGTCCCCGGGACAGGGGGAGGGAGACCTCCTACTTC
13,.,TRBV20-1,TRBJ1-6,many,CSASYPPGSPLHF,TGCAGTGCTAGCTACCCACCTGGGTCACCCCTCCACTTT
11,.,TRBV7-2,TRBJ2-1,.,CASLAYNEQFF,TGTGCCAGCCTTGCCTACAATGAGCAGTTCTTC
16,TRBD2,TRBV10-2,TRBJ2-1,.,CASSEPGLAFYNEQFF,TGCGCCAGCAGTGAGCCGGGACTAGCGTTCTACAATGAGCAGTTCTTC
14,TRBD1,TRBV2,TRBJ2-1,many,CASSETGAGNEQFF,TGTGCCAGCAGTGAGACAGGGGCGGGCAATGAGCAGTTCTTC
14,.,TRBV11-2,TRBJ2-5,.,CASSSGMFQETQYF,TGTGCCAGCAGCTCTGGGATGTTTCAAGAGACCCAGTACTTC
13,.,TRBV12-3/TRBV12-4,TRBJ2-5,few,CASRLQNQETQYF,TGTGCCAGCAGGCTCCAAAACCAAGAGACCCAGTACTTC
15,.,TRBV3-1,TRBJ2-3,few,CASSLKRGASDTQYF,TGTGCCAGCAGCCTCAAGCGAGGGGCGTCAGATACGCAGTATTTT
16,TRBD2,TRBV19,TRBJ2-3,few,CASSIGLAASTDTQYF,TGTGCCAGTAGTATCGGACTAGCGGCTAGCACAGATACGCAGTATTTT
17,TRBD2,TRBV19,TRBJ2-1,many,CASSIGTSVLQGGEQFF,TGTGCCAGTAGTATAGGGACTAGCGTTTTGCAGGGCGGTGAGCAGTTCTTC
15,.,TRBV2,TRBJ2-3,.,CASSAGQLATDTQYF,TGTGCCAGCAGCGCGGGACAGCTGGCCACAGATACGCAGTATTTT
12,.,TRBV28,TRBJ2-1,many,CASSTMRYEQFF,TGTGCCAGCAGCACAATGAGATATGAGCAGTTCTTC
13,TRBD1,TRBV20-1,TRBJ2-4,many,CSASGDRENIQYF,TGCAGTGCTAGCGGGGACAGGGAAAACATTCAGTACTTC
12,.,TRBV10-2,TRBJ1-1,many,CASKLLQGEAFF,TGCGCCAGCAAACTACTACAGGGAGAAGCTTTCTTT
11,.,TRBV20-1,TRBJ2-3,.,CSARKADTQYF,TGCAGTGCTAGAAAGGCAGATACGCAGTATTTT
18,TRBD2,TRBV19,TRBJ2-1,many,CASSIFALGGTYNNEQFF,TGTGCCAGTAGTATATTTGCCCTGGGAGGGACTTATAACAATGAGCAGTTCTTC
16,.,TRBV28,TRBJ2-5,many,CASSSPGTPYQETQYF,TGTGCCAGCAGTTCCCCCGGGACACCGTACCAAGAGACCCAGTACTTC
17,.,TRBV24-1,TRBJ2-2,few,CATSDTGSPPNTGELFF,TGTGCCACCAGTGATACAGGGTCCCCTCCGAACACCGGGGAGCTGTTTTTT
17,.,TRBV5-4,TRBJ1-2,.,CASTDTGGGPLMDGYTF,TGTGCCAGCACCGATACGGGAGGGGGACCTCTTATGGATGGCTACACCTTC
17,TRBD2,TRBV4-3,TRBJ2-1,few,CASSQPAGTSGTNEQFF,TGCGCCAGCAGCCAACCCGCCGGGACTAGCGGTACGAATGAGCAGTTCTTC
15,.,TRBV3-2,TRBJ1-1,once,CASSQDGRASTEAFF,TGTGCCAGCAGCCAAGATGGCAGGGCGAGCACTGAAGCTTTCTTT
14,.,TRBV4-3,TRBJ2-7,.,CASSQVLDPYEQYF,TGCGCCAGCAGCCAAGTCTTAGACCCCTACGAGCAGTACTTC
14,.,TRBV2,TRBJ2-7,many,CASRIPTSSYEQYF,TGTGCCAGCAGAATCCCTACCTCCTCCTACGAGCAGTACTTC
18,.,TRBV20-1,TRBJ2-1,many,CSAPTGVLAAPSYNEQFF,TGCAGTGCCCCGACAGGGGTGCTAGCGGCACCCTCCTACAATGAGCAGTTCTTC
15,.,TRBV20-1,TRBJ1-5,many,CSARGTDHSNQPQHF,TGCAGTGCTAGGGGGACCGACCATAGCAATCAGCCCCAGCATTTT
18,TRBD1,TRBV11-2,TRBJ2-3,few,CASSLDGTGGTSTDTQYF,TGTGCCAGCAGCTTAGATGGGACAGGAGGGACTAGCACAGATACGCAGTATTTT